The 6 T cell receptor beta chains below all came from one sample that was sequenced in a study of blood T cell repertoires in COVID-19. Produced via immunoSEQ multiplex PCR; TCRdb's table is partial and in-frame only. Among about 220,000 clones, 80% were seen once, and the ten largest hold roughly 13%. What was sequenced was peripheral blood. The receptors shown here come from a human donor in a cohort sampled during active COVID-19.

This chain joins TRBV20-1 and TRBJ1-1; D call uncertain. Germline V gene lookup returns CDR1 DFQATT and CDR2 SNEGSKA (reference sequence). The CDR3 length is 11 residues. With 6 bases removed from V and 0 bases from J, the gap between germline ends came to 5 bases. The DNA of the CDR3 is TGCAGTGCCGAGTTGAACACTGAAGCTTTCTTT. It codes for CSAELNTEAFF.

About this clone: This specimen includes other DNA sequences encoding the same CDR3. This chain uses TRBV5-1 with TRBJ1-5; TRBD1 is a possible D gene (5 bases). The germline CDR1 and CDR2 sequences are SGHRS and YFSETQ. Deletions cut 0 bases from V and 6 bases from J, with 10 bases between. The CDR3 runs to 14 residues. The CDR3 nucleotides are TGCGCCAGCAGCTTGGCCGGGGGAACTCAGCCCCAGCATTTT. Amino acids: CASSLAGGTQPQHF.

This chain connects TRBV27 to TRBJ2-1; TRBD1 matches 12 bases. This CDR3 comprises 15 residues. V dropped 5 bases and J dropped 7; count of bases not matched to a gene: 6. Germline CDR1 is MNHEY and CDR2 is SMNVEV (reference sequence). CDR3 DNA: TGTGCCAGCAGTACTCGGGACAGGGGGCGGAATGAGCAGTTCTTC. It translates to CASSTRDRGRNEQFF.

This chain connects TRBV11-3 to TRBJ2-3, with 16 bases identical to TRBD2. This CDR3 has 18 residues. CDR1 is SGHNT, CDR2 YENEEA, per germline. J lost 3 bases, V lost 5 bases, and 8 bases had no gene match. The CDR3 DNA sequence: TGTGCCAGCAGCCCCGGGACTAGCGGGGGGGCGAATACAGATACGCAGTATTTT. This translates into CASSPGTSGGANTDTQYF. Full variable domain (missing parts from reference TRBV11-3 and TRBJ2-3): EAGVVQSPRYKIIEKKQPVAFWCNPISGHNTLYWYLQNLGQGPELLIRYENEEAVDDSQLPKDRFSAERLKGVDSTLKIQPAELGDSAVYLCASSPGTSGGANTDTQYFGPGTRLTVL.

The rearrangement links TRBV4-2 to TRBJ1-1, with 7 nucleotides matching TRBD1. Germline CDR1 LGHNA, CDR2 YNFKEQ. Trimming at V came to 0 bases and at J to 5 bases, leaving 6 bases not matched to a gene. This CDR3 contains 15 residues. The CDR3: CASSQDQGGRTEAFF. In DNA form, the CDR3 reads TGTGCCAGCAGCCAAGATCAGGGGGGTAGGACTGAAGCTTTCTTT.

This chain connects TRBV18 to TRBJ1-5; 7 positions match TRBD1. Looked up from germline, CDR1 is KGHSH and CDR2 is LQKENI. J lost 4 bases, V lost 3 bases, and 12 bases had no gene match. CDR3 length equals 17 residues. The CDR3 nucleotides are TGTGCCAGCTCACCCCGCCCAGGGGACAGCTTGAATCAGCCCCAGCATTTT. This gives the protein CASSPRPGDSLNQPQHF.